Below are 14 T cell receptor beta chains sequenced from a single sample in a study of OX40 agonist ivuxolimab in advanced cancers. TCRdb keeps only in-frame clones here, not all; method: immunoSEQ multiplex PCR. The sample lists approximately 26,000 clones; approximately 84% were seen once. Here the sequenced sample was CD4+ or CD8+ T cells sorted from blood, taken in a trial of the OX40 agonist ivuxolimab. The source is an adult with an advanced solid tumor such as melanoma, head and neck, liver or kidney cancer.

The chain links TRBV25-1 to TRBJ2-5; D may be TRBD2 (6 bases). This CDR3 is built from 14 residues. CDR1 MGHDK and CDR2 SYGVNS come from the germline V gene. V lost 1 base to trimming and J lost 7 bases, with 13 bases between them. The chain's CDR3 is CASSELGVGGTQYF. CDR3 coding DNA: TGTGCCAGCAGTGAATTAGGCGTGGGAGGGACCCAGTACTTC.

The rearrangement joins TRBV4-2 to TRBJ2-7, with 8 bases lining up with TRBD2. V gave up 0 bases and J gave up 2 bases; unmatched junction bases: 6. The CDR3 totals 16 residues. CDR1 and CDR2 (germline): LGHNA, YNFKEQ. CDR3 in DNA: TGTGCCAGCAGCCAAGAAAGTCAACTAGCGGCCTACGAGCAGTACTTC. Amino acids: CASSQESQLAAYEQYF.

In DNA, the CDR3 is TGTGCCAGCAACATACGGAGGGGTTTCTACGAGCAGTACTTC. The encoded protein is CASNIRRGFYEQYF. The chain uses TRBV27 and TRBJ2-7; D is possibly TRBD2 (6 bases). The germline gives CDR1 MNHEY, CDR2 SMNVEV (reference sequence). V lost 7 bases to trimming and J lost 3 bases, with 16 bases between them. CDR3 length: 14 residues.

The V and J genes are TRBV28 and TRBJ2-7; D gene uncertain. Between the trimmed V and J ends, which lost 7 bases and 6 bases, there was a span of 13 bases. Germline CDR1 and CDR2: MDHEN and SYDVKM. The length of the CDR3 is 12 residues. CDR3 protein: CASTRRFGEQYF. CDR3 in DNA: TGTGCCAGCACCCGTAGGTTCGGCGAGCAGTACTTC.

CDR3 nucleotide sequence: TGTGCCAGCAGGACGACTGGAGGGGCGCAGGGCTACACCTTC. Amino acid sequence: CASRTTGGAQGYTF. The chain couples TRBV27 to TRBJ1-2; a weak D match, TRBD1 (5 bases). The CDR3 consists of 14 residues. Germline lookup yields CDR1 MNHEY and CDR2 SMNVEV (reference sequence). Trimming took off 6 bases at V and 8 bases at J, with 19 bases between the two ends.

V gene TRBV19 combines with J gene TRBJ2-1; the match to TRBD2 covers 13 bases. From germline, CDR1 is LNHDA and CDR2 SQIVND (reference sequence). V was clipped by 11 bases and J by 6 bases; unmatched bases: 10. The CDR3 loop spans 15 amino acids. The CDR3: CASTWGLAGFNEQFF. The CDR3 DNA reads TGTGCCTCCACATGGGGACTAGCGGGATTCAATGAGCAGTTCTTC.

As for this clone: At one end, the junction sequence differs from germline, possibly due to a read error. The chain recombines TRBV14 with TRBJ2-3; D ambiguous. The CDR3 spans 16 residues. Germline V gene lookup returns CDR1 SGHDN and CDR2 FVKESK. The CDR3 region is CASSQGLTWSRDTQYF. The CDR3 DNA sequence: TGTGCCAGCAGCCAAGGGCTGACGTGGAGCAGAGATACGCAGTATTTT.

The V gene is TRBV2, the J gene TRBJ2-2, with 11 positions matching TRBD1. Looked up from germline, CDR1 is SNHLY and CDR2 is FYNNEI. Trimming removed 3 bases from V and 6 bases from J; junction bases left unmatched: 9. The CDR3 consists of 17 residues. For the CDR3, the DNA is TGTGCCAGCAGTGACGGATGGACAGGGGGCAAAGCCGGGGAGCTGTTTTTT. Encoded protein: CASSDGWTGGKAGELFF. Filled out from reference TRBV2 and TRBJ2-2, the complete variable domain reads EPEVTQTPSHQVTQMGQEVILRCVPISNHLYFYWYRQILGQKVEFLVSFYNNEISEKSEIFDDQFSVERPDGSNFTLKIRSTKLEDSAMYFCASSDGWTGGKAGELFFGEGSRLTVL.

The V and J genes are TRBV9 and TRBJ1-2; D unclear. The V gene lost 0 bases and the J gene lost 3 bases, with 9 bases spanning the gap. Germline loops: CDR1 SGDLS, CDR2 YYNGEE. CDR3 length: 14 residues. The CDR3: CASSVEGNHYGYTF. The CDR3 coding sequence is TGTGCCAGCAGCGTAGAAGGCAATCACTATGGCTACACCTTC.

The gene calls are TRBV6-5 and TRBJ2-7, with D perhaps TRBD1 (6 bases). V was trimmed by 0 bases and J by 0 bases, leaving 6 bases between them. The CDR3 spans 14 residues. Per germline, CDR1 MNHEY and CDR2 SVGAGI. Written as DNA, the CDR3 is TGTGCCAGCAGTTACTCGGACAGCTCCTACGAGCAGTACTTC. Protein: CASSYSDSSYEQYF.

The rearrangement joins TRBV6-5 to TRBJ1-6; D not certain. This CDR3 spans 15 amino acids. Germline V gene sequence: CDR1 MNHEY, CDR2 SVGAGI. Trimming stripped 2 bases from V and 10 bases from J, with 15 bases between. In nucleotides, the CDR3 is TGTGCCAGCAGTTACGTTTGGGTCCGCGGATCACCCCTCCACTTT. As protein: CASSYVWVRGSPLHF.

V gene TRBV27 combines with J gene TRBJ2-7; weak D call: TRBD1 (5 bases). V lost 5 bases to trimming and J lost 5 bases, with 16 bases between them. The CDR3 has 14 amino acids. The V gene's germline CDR1 is MNHEY and CDR2 SMNVEV (reference sequence). Written as DNA, the CDR3 is TGTGCCAGCAGTACTACGACAGAGCCTAACGAGCAGTACTTC. It encodes CASSTTTEPNEQYF.

V usage is TRBV15 and J usage is TRBJ1-6, with D perhaps TRBD1 (5 bases). Trimming took off 3 bases at V and 15 bases at J, with 12 bases between the two ends. There are 12 residues in the CDR3. Germline CDR1 LNHNV, CDR2 YYDKDF (reference sequence). CDR3 DNA: TGTGCCACCAGCAGTGGGGGGTCTGTCCTCCACTTT. Its protein product is CATSSGGSVLHF.

The chain employs TRBV5-6 and TRBJ2-7; 12 bases align to TRBD1. V gave up 3 bases and J gave up 4 bases; unmatched junction bases: 5. CDR1 is SGHDT, CDR2 YYEEEE, per germline. There are 15 residues in the CDR3. CDR3 nucleotides: TGTGCCAGCAGCTGGAGGGACAGGGGGCGGTACGAGCAGTACTTC. Translating it yields CASSWRDRGRYEQYF.